A single sample is the source of the 24 T cell receptor beta chains below, sequenced in a study of graft-versus-host responses after intestinal transplantation. Only in-frame clones appear in the TCRdb table, and some are missing; sequencing was by immunoSEQ multiplex PCR. The sample carries tens of thousands of clones, roughly 93% recorded once. These receptors lack a known antigen. The sequenced sample was unstimulated CD4+ T cells sorted from spleen or lymph node cells, obtained before transplant. These receptor sequences come from a human donor who was the organ donor for an intestinal transplant.

The J gene is TRBJ2-3, the V gene TRBV7-3, with no clear D. Trimming left V 0 bases short and J 1 base short, with 14 bases between. This CDR3 is built from 17 residues. CDR1 and CDR2 (germline): SGHTA, FQGTGA. For the CDR3, the DNA is TGTGCCAGCAGCTTAACGGCTCGGCTCCCGGGCACAGATACGCAGTATTTT. This translates into CASSLTARLPGTDTQYF.

V usage is TRBV10-3 and J usage is TRBJ2-7; D is unclear. The CDR3 loop spans 12 amino acids. Trimming cost V 6 bases and J 0 bases, with 6 bases left between them. Germline loops: CDR1 ENHRY, CDR2 SYGVKD. DNA of the CDR3: TGTGCCATCAGCAATGTCTCCTACGAGCAGTACTTC. It specifies CAISNVSYEQYF.

V gene TRBV6-5 combines with J gene TRBJ2-5, with D possibly TRBD2 on 5 matching bases. Per the germline V gene, CDR1 is MNHEY and CDR2 is SVGAGI. The CDR3 consists of 15 residues. V was clipped by 0 bases and J by 5 bases, with 13 bases between them. CDR3 amino acids: CASSYSIEGGETQYF. CDR3 nucleotide sequence: TGTGCCAGCAGTTACTCAATAGAGGGTGGGGAGACCCAGTACTTC.

This clone appeared once. The rearrangement uses TRBV6-1 and TRBJ2-2; 7 bases agree with TRBD1. Germline V gene data show CDR1 as MNHNS and CDR2 as SASEGT. J was trimmed by 4 bases and V by 6 bases; bases with no gene match: 5. This CDR3 has 14 amino acids. The CDR3 DNA reads TGTGCCAGCAGACTAGACAGGGTCACCGGGGAGCTGTTTTTT. Its translation is CASRLDRVTGELFF.

The sample holds a few counts of this clone. The V call is TRBV6-1, the J call TRBJ1-2, with TRBD1 identical over 7 bases. The V and J ends lost 2 bases and 1 base, in that order; junction bases with no gene match: 4. Germline V gene lookup returns CDR1 MNHNS and CDR2 SASEGT. CDR3 size: 15 residues. Written as DNA, the CDR3 is TGTGCCAGCAGTGAAACAGGGGCGTATAACTATGGCTACACCTTC. This encodes CASSETGAYNYGYTF.

This chain connects TRBV28 to TRBJ2-7; the match to TRBD1 covers 8 bases. Per the germline V gene, CDR1 is MDHEN and CDR2 is SYDVKM. The CDR3 contains 15 residues. The J segment lost 1 base and the V segment lost 5 bases, leaving 7 bases of the junction unmatched. CDR3 region: CASSPWTGTSYEQYF. Here the CDR3 DNA reads TGTGCCAGCAGTCCCTGGACAGGGACTTCCTACGAGCAGTACTTC.

The rearrangement joins TRBV5-1 to TRBJ1-1; 7 bases line up with TRBD1. The J segment lost 6 bases and the V segment lost 3 bases, leaving 8 bases of the junction unmatched. Per germline, CDR1 SGHRS and CDR2 YFSETQ. The CDR3 runs 14 residues. CDR3 bases: TGCGCCAGCAGCTCGCAGGGGGAGTTCGCTGAAGCTTTCTTT. Its protein is CASSSQGEFAEAFF.

This clone was counted between two and nine times. The chain carries TRBV6-1 and TRBJ1-6; D ambiguous. V lost 2 bases and J lost 5, with 4 bases in between. Per germline, CDR1 MNHNS and CDR2 SASEGT. The CDR3 sequence is 13 residues long. CDR3 sequence: CASSEQDNSPLHF. The DNA for the CDR3 is TGTGCCAGCAGTGAACAAGATAATTCACCCCTCCACTTT.

DNA of the CDR3: TGTGCCAGCAGCGAACAGACCGGGACAGGGGATTTATCCTACGAGCAGTACTTC. Its translation is CASSEQTGTGDLSYEQYF. The rearrangement links TRBV11-3 to TRBJ2-7; 10 bases match TRBD1. Germline trimming cut 5 bases from V and 1 base from J; bases unmatched to any gene: 14. The CDR3 length is 18 residues. Germline CDR1 is SGHNT and CDR2 is YENEEA.

The genes are TRBV19 and TRBJ2-7; D remains unclear. The germline V and J ends were trimmed by 1 base and 1 base, with 8 bases remaining between them. In germline, CDR1 is LNHDA, CDR2 SQIVND (reference sequence). The CDR3 loop spans 14 amino acids. The CDR3 is CASSIGGPSYEQYF. DNA of the CDR3: TGTGCCAGTAGTATAGGGGGTCCTTCCTACGAGCAGTACTTC. Looking up the rest from reference TRBV19 and TRBJ2-7 gives the full variable domain: DGGITQSPKYLFRKEGQNVTLSCEQNLNHDAMYWYRQDPGQGLRLIYYSQIVNDFQKGDIAEGYSVSREKKESFPLTVTSAQKNPTAFYLCASSIGGPSYEQYFGPGTRLTVT.

The rearrangement uses TRBV4-1 and TRBJ1-5, with D possibly being TRBD1 (5 bases). Germline V lookup: CDR1 MGHRA, CDR2 YSYEKL. Trimming removed 1 base at V and 16 bases at J, with 23 bases between. The CDR3 has 15 amino acids. The CDR3 coding sequence is TGCGCCAGCAGCCAAGCCATGGGGTCACGGGGACCGAAACATTTT. Translating it yields CASSQAMGSRGPKHF.

This rearrangement joins TRBV11-2 to TRBJ1-2; 7 positions match TRBD1. Germline values: CDR1 SGHAT, CDR2 FQNNGV. The CDR3 runs to 16 residues. J lost 0 bases, V lost 4 bases, and 8 bases had no gene match. The CDR3 region is CASSSIRQGANYGYTF. The CDR3 nucleotides are TGTGCCAGCAGCTCCATCCGACAGGGAGCTAACTATGGCTACACCTTC.

The chain carries TRBV27 and TRBJ1-5; a possible D gene is TRBD1 (6 bases). The CDR3 has 18 residues. Looked up from germline, CDR1 is MNHEY and CDR2 is SMNVEV (reference sequence). Trimming removed 4 bases at V and 0 bases at J, with 19 bases between. The CDR3 sequence is CASSSSSGTHYSNQPQHF. CDR3 nucleotides: TGTGCCAGCAGTTCCTCCTCCGGGACACATTATAGCAATCAGCCCCAGCATTTT.

This clone has only one observation. The chain is built from TRBV5-4 and TRBJ1-6; no clear D. CDR3 size: 14 residues. Trimming pared 2 bases from V and 7 bases from J, leaving 10 bases between. Germline V gene lookup returns CDR1 SGHNT and CDR2 YYREEE (reference sequence). The CDR3 protein is CASSFRERNSPLHF. CDR3 coding DNA: TGTGCCAGCAGCTTCCGGGAGCGAAATTCACCCCTCCACTTT.

In its sample, this clone was seen once. The chain links TRBV18 to TRBJ2-2; D perhaps matches TRBD1 (6 bases). There are 13 residues in the CDR3. Germline V gene lookup returns CDR1 KGHSH and CDR2 LQKENI. V was cut by 8 bases and J by 5 bases, with 12 bases left in between. CDR3 sequence (DNA): TGTGCCAGCAATAGAGACAGGACCGGGGAGCTGTTTTTT. This codes for CASNRDRTGELFF.

J is TRBJ1-2 and V is TRBV19, with D possibly TRBD1 on 5 matching bases. The CDR3 contains 13 residues. Germline V gives CDR1 LNHDA, CDR2 SQIVND (reference sequence). With 3 bases removed from V and 8 bases from J, the gap between germline ends came to 13 bases. The CDR3 region has the DNA TGTGCCAGTAGTATCGGGACTAGTCACGGCTACACCTTC. This translates into CASSIGTSHGYTF.

This chain uses TRBV7-9 with TRBJ2-2; D perhaps matches TRBD2 (6 bases). Trimming stripped 5 bases from V and 3 bases from J, with 10 bases between. CDR3 length: 14 residues. Germline CDR1 reads SEHNR; CDR2 reads FQNEAQ (reference sequence). The CDR3 loop reads CASSRESYTGELFF. For the CDR3, the DNA is TGTGCCAGCAGCCGGGAGTCCTACACCGGGGAGCTGTTTTTT.

This clone was seen more than once but under ten times. The chain combines TRBV6-1 with TRBJ1-4; unclear D gene. V lost 7 bases and J lost 7, with 13 bases in between. CDR1 and CDR2 (germline): MNHNS, SASEGT. CDR3 length: 13 amino acids. The CDR3 region is CASNPVPFEKLFF. In DNA, the CDR3 is TGTGCCAGCAACCCGGTTCCCTTTGAAAAACTGTTTTTT.

The CDR3 reads CASTIPGTGGGYTF. DNA of the CDR3: TGTGCCAGCACCATACCCGGGACAGGGGGCGGCTACACCTTC. This chain uses TRBV28 with TRBJ1-2; 12 bases map to TRBD1. In germline, CDR1 is MDHEN, CDR2 SYDVKM. The length of the CDR3 is 14 residues. Trimming removed 7 bases from V and 8 bases from J; junction bases left unmatched: 8.

The chain joins TRBV10-1 to TRBJ1-1; 7 nucleotides match TRBD1. The CDR3 totals 15 residues. CDR1 WNHNN and CDR2 SYGVQD come from the germline V gene (reference sequence). V shed 4 bases and J 6 bases; nucleotides not matched to a gene: 11. The CDR3 protein is CASSGRTGLEAEAFF. CDR3 sequence (DNA): TGCGCCAGCAGTGGTCGGACAGGCCTGGAGGCTGAAGCTTTCTTT.

The V gene is TRBV7-2, the J gene TRBJ2-3; weak D call: TRBD2 (5 bases). This CDR3 has 15 amino acids. Germline CDR1 reads SGHTA; CDR2 reads FQGNSA. Between the trimmed V and J ends, which lost 2 bases and 4 bases, there was a span of 13 bases. CDR3 sequence reads: CASSLYREGSDTQYF. The DNA for the CDR3 is TGTGCCAGCAGCTTATATCGGGAAGGGTCAGATACGCAGTATTTT.

The chain joins TRBV11-3 to TRBJ2-2; 8 bases map to TRBD1. The V segment lost 3 bases and the J segment 1 base; nucleotides outside the gene matches: 1. The germline gives CDR1 SGHNT, CDR2 YENEEA. The CDR3 has 15 amino acids. CDR3 nucleotides: TGTGCCAGCAGCTTGGGGACAGGGAACACCGGGGAGCTGTTTTTT. Its translation: CASSLGTGNTGELFF.

For this clone: Other DNA sequences of this sample code for an identical CDR3. The DNA for the CDR3 is TGTGCCAGCAGCGTAGACGCAAGCACAGATACGCAGTATTTT. Amino acid sequence: CASSVDASTDTQYF. This rearrangement joins TRBV9 to TRBJ2-3; D remains unclear. Looked up from germline, CDR1 is SGDLS and CDR2 is YYNGEE. V was pared by 0 bases and J by 0 bases, with 5 bases between. The CDR3 runs 14 residues.

This chain connects TRBV7-3 to TRBJ1-1; a weak D match, TRBD1 (5 bases). Per the germline V gene, CDR1 is SGHTA and CDR2 is FQGTGA. V lost 3 bases and J lost 8, with 13 bases in between. The CDR3 covers 13 residues. The CDR3 loop reads CASSFSREAEAFF. The CDR3, as DNA: TGTGCCAGCAGCTTTAGCAGGGAGGCCGAAGCTTTCTTT.